This TCR beta chain was captured by sequencing in a study of CD8 T cells in Susac syndrome. V was shortened by 4 bases and J by 0 bases, with 9 bases between the two germline ends. Germline V gene lookup returns CDR1 LGHDT and CDR2 YNNKEL (reference sequence). The CDR3 extends over 14 amino acids. This clonotype appeared a few times. Its antigen is unidentified. The authors reverse transcribed about 0.5 to 1 ug RNA with random hexamers. The authors amplified TCR beta CDR3 across 54 Vbeta and 13 Jbeta using immunoSEQ multiplex PCR. TCRdb reanalysed the immunoSEQ multiplex PCR reads using MiXCR and keeps one entry per CDR3 protein. The sample shows about 200,000 distinct CDR3 sequences, approximately 96% of them seen only once. Study-level findings and limits: The study's TCR sequencing and HLA analysis covered a relatively small number of individuals, and the study acknowledged this.

The genes are TRBV3-1 and TRBJ1-1; D possibly corresponds to TRBD1 (6 bases). The sequence was obtained from a human donor with multiple sclerosis. Material for sequencing was CD4+ T cells from PBMCs. The DNA of the CDR3 is TGTGCCAGCAGCCTTGACAGGATGAACACTGAAGCTTTCTTT. This sequence encodes CASSLDRMNTEAFF.